One T cell receptor beta chain is described in this entry. As yet, its antigen is unknown. These data belong to a study of early T cells in non-severe SARS-CoV-2 infection. Across the study: Investigators sequenced bulk RNA drawn from unsorted whole blood, and chains remained unpaired.

Overall study results and limits: Missing private and CD4 specificities, VDJdb matching favored anti-spike CD8 responses.

V was pared by 1 base and J by 4 bases, with 13 bases between. The CDR3 runs 15 residues. From germline, CDR1 is SGHAT and CDR2 FQNNGV. Researchers tagged individual cDNA molecules with unique molecular identifiers. A single record per CDR3 protein comes from TCRdb applying MiXCR to the 5' RACE reads. The table has some 30,000 distinct CDR3 sequences, approximately 6% seen once; the top ten hold roughly 13%. This clonotype was obtained from an adult who was a healthcare worker with PCR-confirmed SARS-CoV-2 infection or an uninfected control (not recorded which). Sequencing used whole blood. The rearrangement links TRBV11-2 to TRBJ1-1, with D perhaps matching TRBD1 (5 bases). As DNA, the CDR3 is TGTGCCAGCAGCTTAGGGGGGGGACGGCGCACTGAAGCTTTCTTT. Its translation is CASSLGGGRRTEAFF.